This record concerns one T cell receptor (beta chain) sequence. Its antigen specificity is not known. No clone much larger than this one lies a single base away; base qualities are absent. Receptor libraries were prepared by PCR. The data were produced on an Illumina HiSeq 2500. TCR library preparation used molecular barcoding, with unique molecular identifiers applied to normalize quantification of the TCRbeta repertoire. TCRdb cleaned the public reads at Q25 with fastp, built clones with MiXCR and kept in-frame beta chains. Entries are consolidated by CDR3 protein sequence, retaining the most common genes and DNA. The sample has just under 550,000 distinct CDR3 sequences on record, 15% to 20% of them singletons. Clones ranked in the top ten supply more than 2.5% of the sample. The data were obtained in a study of T-cell reconstitution after alpha-beta-depleted transplantation in children (dated by TCRdb to about 2016). Regarding the study in general: The study quantitatively tracked T-cell immune reconstitution after TCRalphabeta/CD19-depleted allogeneic hematopoietic cell transplantation in children using TCR repertoire profiling.

CDR1 and CDR2 are drawn from the germline V gene (reference sequence): DFQATT, SNEGSKA. Including cysteine and phenylalanine, the CDR3 has 15 amino acids. The kept DNA is CDR3 alone, 45 bases in frame from the first base. At the junction V is shortened by 1 base and J by 2 bases, with 15 bases in between. The receptor comes from a human donor who donated a stem cell graft to a child with acute lymphoblastic leukemia. The V and J segments used are TRBV20-1 and TRBJ2-7; the D gene lacks a confident call. The sample consisted of PBMCs from the stem cell graft donor, taken from the stem cell graft. The CDR3 protein is CSARVHLSAAYEQYF. The DNA sequence is as follows: TGCAGTGCTAGAGTACATTTATCGGCGGCCTACGAGCAGTACTTC.